Given below is one T cell receptor beta chain in context. What it binds is not known. With iRepertoire HTBI primers and Arm-PCR of CDR3 regions, TCR beta libraries were built. Original analysis: The identification of 50 to 65 TRBV and roughly 14 TRBJ segments was made across samples. TCRdb fed the multiplex PCR reads into MiXCR, producing one record per CDR3 protein. TCRdb, not the original authors, processed these V and J calls. The sample records over 450,000 distinct CDR3 sequences, roughly 21% being singletons. Time point denoted: persistent/refractory GD, antithyroid drugs over 5 years with positive TRAb. PBMCs provided the RNA from which the TCR library was made. These data come from a study of regulatory T cells in long-lasting Graves disease. Study as a whole: More than 5 years of antithyroid drugs with positive TSH receptor antibodies defined persistent Graves' disease. Study outcomes and limitations: Because few samples were included, accuracy may have been lower.

CDR1 and CDR2 from the germline V gene are SGHVS and FQNEAQ. Germline trimming cut 4 bases from V and 9 bases from J; bases unmatched to any gene: 11. The CDR3 contains 14 residues. This sequence joins TRBV7-8 and TRBJ1-2, with 7 bases identical to TRBD1. This specimen was peripheral blood mononuclear cells (PBMCs), taken when the disease was refractory, from a patient treated with antithyroid drugs. This TCR derives from a female donor with Graves disease. CDR3 sequence (DNA): TGTGCCAGCAGCTCCAATTTCGACAGGGCACGCTACACCTTC. Its translation: CASSSNFDRARYTF.